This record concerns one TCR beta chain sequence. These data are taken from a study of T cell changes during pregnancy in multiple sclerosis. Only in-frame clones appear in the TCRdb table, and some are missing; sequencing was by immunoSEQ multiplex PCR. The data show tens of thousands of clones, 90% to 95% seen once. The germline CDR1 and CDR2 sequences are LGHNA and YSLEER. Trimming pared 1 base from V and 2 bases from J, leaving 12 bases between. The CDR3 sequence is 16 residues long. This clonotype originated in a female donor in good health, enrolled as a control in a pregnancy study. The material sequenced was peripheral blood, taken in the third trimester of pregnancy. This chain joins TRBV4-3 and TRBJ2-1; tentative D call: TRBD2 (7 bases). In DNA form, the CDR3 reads TGCGCCAGCAGCCAAGGAGGGGGGGGCCCCTACAATGAGCAGTTCTTC. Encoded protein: CASSQGGGGPYNEQFF.